This is a list of T cell receptor beta chains from one sample in a study of blood T cell repertoires in COVID-19. The assay was immunoSEQ multiplex PCR, and TCRdb's table has in-frame clones only and misses some. The sample includes a few hundred thousand clones, around 90% of them seen just once. The material sequenced was peripheral blood. The receptors come from a woman aged 40 to 55 with COVID-19, enrolled during active disease. The CDR3 runs from the conserved cysteine through the conserved F or W. Fields, in order: V gene, clone size, J gene, D gene, CDR3 protein, CDR3 DNA. D genes are given only for firm matches. The size entry is marked missing in some rows and otherwise reads once, few, many or a size class.

V: TRBV19; size: -; J: TRBJ1-2; D: TRBD1; CDR3: CASSPTGSGTAYGYTF; DNA: TGTGCCAGTAGTCCTACTGGGTCCGGGACAGCGTATGGCTACACCTTC
V: TRBV10-3; size: few; J: TRBJ1-1; D: -; CDR3: CAISESLAVEAFF; DNA: TGTGCCATCAGTGAGTCGTTGGCGGTTGAAGCTTTCTTT
V: TRBV7-9; size: -; J: TRBJ1-4; D: TRBD1; CDR3: CASSPNLGGQANEKLFF; DNA: TGTGCCAGCAGCCCCAATTTGGGGGGACAGGCTAATGAAAAACTGTTTTTT
V: TRBV10-3; size: -; J: TRBJ1-1; D: -; CDR3: CAISESGATMNTEAFF; DNA: TGTGCCATCAGTGAGTCGGGGGCTACCATGAACACTGAAGCTTTCTTT
V: TRBV5-8; size: -; J: TRBJ2-5; D: -; CDR3: CASSLPGIPTETQYF; DNA: TGTGCCAGCAGCTTACCCGGGATCCCTACAGAGACCCAGTACTTC
V: TRBV5-5; size: -; J: TRBJ1-2; D: TRBD1; CDR3: CASSSGQASSYGYTF; DNA: TGTGCCAGCAGCTCGGGACAGGCATCTTCATATGGCTACACCTTC
V: TRBV19; size: -; J: TRBJ1-5; D: -; CDR3: CASSPGQDYGQPQHF; DNA: TGTGCCAGTAGTCCGGGACAAGATTATGGTCAGCCCCAGCATTTT
V: TRBV7-6; size: once; J: TRBJ1-5; D: -; CDR3: CASSLAPGENQPQHF; DNA: TGTGCCAGCAGCTTAGCTCCGGGGGAAAATCAGCCCCAGCATTTT
V: TRBV6-5; size: -; J: TRBJ1-2; D: -; CDR3: CASSSGTLYGYTF; DNA: TGTGCCAGCAGTTCGGGGACACTTTATGGCTACACCTTC
V: TRBV27; size: -; J: TRBJ2-5; D: TRBD2; CDR3: CASSSPTSGRGETQYF; DNA: TGTGCCAGCAGTTCCCCGACTAGCGGGAGAGGTGAGACCCAGTACTTC
V: TRBV7-2; size: -; J: TRBJ2-7; D: -; CDR3: CASSLTDDHPQLF; DNA: TGTGCCAGCAGCTTAACTGATGATCATCCTCAATTATTC
V: TRBV6-5; size: -; J: TRBJ2-1; D: TRBD2; CDR3: CASRNLAGGSVEQFF; DNA: TGTGCCAGCAGAAATCTAGCGGGAGGATCTGTTGAGCAGTTCTTC
V: TRBV2; size: -; J: TRBJ2-3; D: TRBD1; CDR3: CASSGQGAKTDTQYF; DNA: TGTGCCAGCAGTGGTCAGGGGGCGAAGACAGATACGCAGTATTTT
V: TRBV28; size: -; J: TRBJ2-4; D: TRBD2; CDR3: CASGEGLAGFGAKNIQYF; DNA: TGTGCCAGCGGCGAGGGACTAGCGGGATTTGGGGCCAAAAACATTCAGTACTTC
V: TRBV27; size: -; J: TRBJ2-5; D: -; CDR3: CASSPLAEYQETQYF; DNA: TGTGCCAGCAGTCCCTTAGCGGAGTACCAAGAGACCCAGTACTTC
V: TRBV11-1; size: -; J: TRBJ2-1; D: -; CDR3: CASSGGLLSSYNEQFF; DNA: TGTGCCAGCAGCGGGGGACTGCTTAGCTCCTACAATGAGCAGTTCTTC
V: TRBV19; size: -; J: TRBJ2-4; D: TRBD1; CDR3: CASSNPGTVYRNIQYF; DNA: TGTGCCAGTAGCAATCCCGGGACAGTCTACAGGAACATTCAGTACTTC
V: TRBV5-1; size: once; J: TRBJ2-1; D: TRBD1; CDR3: CASSRDRAYNEQFF; DNA: TGCGCCAGCAGCCGGGACAGAGCCTACAATGAGCAGTTCTTC
V: TRBV28; size: -; J: TRBJ1-2; D: -; CDR3: CASSYPTVNYGYTF; DNA: TGTGCCAGCAGCTACCCTACAGTTAACTATGGCTACACCTTC
V: TRBV6-2/TRBV6-3; size: -; J: TRBJ1-1; D: -; CDR3: CASSYSLRRELESRMNTEAFF; DNA: TGTGCCAGCAGTTACTCCCTCAGGAGGGAACTAGAGAGCCGAATGAACACTGAAGCTTTCTTT
V: TRBV27; size: -; J: TRBJ2-7; D: -; CDR3: CASSLLANSYEQYF; DNA: TGTGCCAGCAGTTTATTAGCGAATTCCTACGAGCAGTACTTC
V: TRBV27; size: once; J: TRBJ2-6; D: TRBD1; CDR3: CATLKGNRGLGANVLTF; DNA: TGTGCCACCCTAAAGGGGAACAGGGGGCTTGGGGCCAACGTCCTGACTTTC
V: TRBV9; size: -; J: TRBJ1-2; D: TRBD1; CDR3: CASSVEGQGANYGYTF; DNA: TGTGCCAGCAGCGTAGAGGGACAGGGGGCGAACTATGGCTACACCTTC
V: TRBV5-6; size: -; J: TRBJ1-5; D: -; CDR3: CASSSGVVPEGQPQHF; DNA: TGTGCCAGCAGCTCGGGGGTTGTTCCGGAGGGGCAGCCCCAGCATTTT
V: TRBV7-2; size: -; J: TRBJ1-2; D: -; CDR3: CASSTDSSGAYGYTF; DNA: TGTGCCAGCAGCACAGACAGTTCTGGGGCCTATGGCTACACCTTC
V: TRBV5-6; size: -; J: TRBJ1-3; D: TRBD1; CDR3: CASSLRGQGAGNTIYF; DNA: TGTGCCAGCAGCCTCCGGGGACAGGGAGCTGGAAACACCATATATTTT
V: TRBV7-3; size: -; J: TRBJ2-1; D: -; CDR3: CASSLESAYNEQFF; DNA: TGTGCCAGCAGCTTAGAAAGTGCGTACAATGAGCAGTTCTTC
V: TRBV10-3; size: -; J: TRBJ1-2; D: TRBD1; CDR3: CAMGIGTGVYGYTF; DNA: TGTGCCATGGGAATCGGGACAGGCGTCTATGGCTACACCTTC
V: TRBV4-3; size: -; J: TRBJ2-7; D: -; CDR3: CASSQEMPGKSEQYF; DNA: TGCGCCAGCAGCCAAGAGATGCCGGGTAAGAGCGAGCAGTACTTC
V: TRBV28; size: once; J: TRBJ1-4; D: TRBD1; CDR3: CASSSLTGTGNEKLFF; DNA: TGTGCCAGCAGCTCCTTAACCGGGACAGGGAATGAAAAACTGTTTTTT
V: TRBV7-2; size: -; J: TRBJ2-2; D: -; CDR3: CASSLHYTGELFF; DNA: TGTGCCAGCAGCTTACACTACACCGGGGAGCTGTTTTTT
V: TRBV9; size: -; J: TRBJ1-5; D: TRBD1; CDR3: CASSIGQGSNQPQHF; DNA: TGTGCCAGCAGCATCGGACAGGGGAGCAATCAGCCCCAGCATTTT
V: TRBV7-2; size: -; J: TRBJ2-7; D: -; CDR3: CASSLASDEQYF; DNA: TGTGCCAGCAGCTTAGCTTCCGACGAGCAGTACTTC